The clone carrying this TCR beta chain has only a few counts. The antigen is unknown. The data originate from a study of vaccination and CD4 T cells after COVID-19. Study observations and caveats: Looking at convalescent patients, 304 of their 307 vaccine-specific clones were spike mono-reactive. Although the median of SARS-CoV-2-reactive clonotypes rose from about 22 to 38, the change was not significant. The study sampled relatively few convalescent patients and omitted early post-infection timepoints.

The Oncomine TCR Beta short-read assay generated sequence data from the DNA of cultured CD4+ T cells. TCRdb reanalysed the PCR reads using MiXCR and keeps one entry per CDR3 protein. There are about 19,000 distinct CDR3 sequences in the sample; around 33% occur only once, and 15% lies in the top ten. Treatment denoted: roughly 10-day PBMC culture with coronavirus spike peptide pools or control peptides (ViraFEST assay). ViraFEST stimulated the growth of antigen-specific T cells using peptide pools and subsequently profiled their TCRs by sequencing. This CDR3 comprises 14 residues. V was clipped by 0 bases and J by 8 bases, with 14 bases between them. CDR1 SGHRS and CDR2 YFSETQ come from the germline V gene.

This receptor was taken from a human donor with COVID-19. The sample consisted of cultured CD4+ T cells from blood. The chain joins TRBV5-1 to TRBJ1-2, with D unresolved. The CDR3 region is CASSLGQKALGYTF. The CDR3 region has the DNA TGCGCCAGCAGCTTGGGTCAGAAGGCTTTGGGCTACACCTTC. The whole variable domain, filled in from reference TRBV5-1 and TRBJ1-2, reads KAGVTQTPRYLIKTRGQQVTLSCSPISGHRSVSWYQQTPGQGLQFLFEYFSETQRNKGNFPGRFSGRQFSNSRSEMNVSTLELGDSALYLCASSLGQKALGYTFGSGTRLTVV.